This TCR beta chain originates from a study of T cells in Graves' hyperthyroidism and ophthalmopathy (dated by TCRdb to the late 2010s). Regarding the study in general: Peripheral blood was collected at initial diagnosis, before any treatment. The roughly 94 discovery patients were randomly divided into training and test sets at a 7:3 ratio. Whether ophthalmopathy could be predicted prospectively was tested in an independent validation cohort made up of 18 to 20 hyperthyroidism patients plus 17 patients who later progressed to ophthalmopathy. According to the paper, TCR Vbeta CDR3 sequencing was carried out on over 130 peripheral blood samples, which came from 40 to 45 ophthalmopathy, 75 to 80 hyperthyroidism and roughly 17 progressor patients. TCR V-J signatures able to tell the groups apart were searched for in a discovery cohort of around 95 patients, of whom around 42 had Graves' ophthalmopathy and around 57 had stable Graves' hyperthyroidism. In more than 5 Graves' hyperthyroidism patients, the study also compared T-cell repertoires from thyroid tissue with T-cell repertoires from blood. Following sampling, methimazole starting at 30 mg daily was given to hyperthyroidism patients, and high-dose intravenous methylprednisolone was given to ophthalmopathy patients.

In the ophthalmopathy patients, disease was moderately to severely active, with a Clinical Activity Score of 3 or more, a NOSPECS grade of 4 or more, and a duration of less than 3 months. Patients with uncontrolled infections, other autoimmune diseases, pregnancy or lactation were excluded. Diagnoses were based on clinical symptoms, serum thyroxine and TRAb, thyroid ultrasound and orbital computed tomography. PBMCs were isolated from about 9 ml of fresh peripheral blood by Ficoll-Paque density gradient centrifugation. Total RNA was extracted using Trizol reagent, and RNA quality was assessed on an Agilent 2100 Bioanalyzer. The paper as a whole reports these results and caveats: In validation, progression to ophthalmopathy was predicted by the model with nearly 71% sensitivity and 72.22% specificity, a median of about 6 months before onset. Most expanded thyroid clonotypes (frequency above 0.001) were also detected in blood, suggesting blood repertoires may reflect thyroid immune responses. In cross-validation, a model built on a 13 V-J signature told ophthalmopathy apart from stable hyperthyroidism with approximately 91% sensitivity and about 81% specificity, and in testing the same model reached 80%/75%. No statistical method was used to set the sample size in advance, and investigators knew the group allocation.

V sheds 3 bases and J sheds 2 bases, leaving 8 bases between their ends. The CDR3 sequence holds 14 residues, the cysteine and phenylalanine included. Solely the CDR3 DNA is kept, with 42 bases framed from the first base. Based on the germline V gene (reference sequence), the CDR1 and CDR2 sequences are SEHNR and FQNEAQ. Many counts were recorded for this clonotype. What antigen it recognizes has not been identified. Base qualities are missing; no much larger clone stands one base away. The TCR beta CDR3 regions were amplified from the RNA transcripts. The TCR CDR3 was subjected to a first round of RT-PCR using the HTBI primer set and the Qiagen OneStep RT-PCR kit. A second multiplex PCR round built the libraries, followed by size selection and purification. Libraries were sequenced paired-end with 100 bp reads on an Illumina HiSeq2000. On the authors' methods: SOAPnuke was used to process the raw data, removing reads that contained adapters or uncalled bases, had a mean Phred below 15, or lacked an exact match to the constant primer or identifier. High-quality paired reads were merged with COPE v1.2.5, and unique nucleotide sequences were defined as clonotypes. Clonotypes were aligned to IMGT TRBV, TRBD and TRBJ reference segments using MiTCR v1.1. Analysis was restricted to V-J combinations with a frequency above 0.0001, which covered 99.2% of repertoires. The TCS score was defined as F50 (clonal expansion) divided by E x V (chaos), with BLOSUM62-based TCRdist calculated between CDR3 peptides within each V-J. Welch's t-statistics and random forest reduced 450 to 600 V-J features to 13, which were used in a naive Bayes classifier (R e1071). TCRdb reprocessed the public reads (quality trimming at Q25 with fastp, clone calling with MiXCR) and kept in-frame beta chains. Rows merge per CDR3 protein into single entries with the most common DNA and genes. The V and J calls come from TCRdb's annotation, not from the publication. The sample contains hundreds of thousands of distinct CDR3 sequences, approximately 23% of them found a single time. The ten largest clones take up roughly 49% of the sample.

Sequencing used blood. The TCR was taken from a woman in her 70s with Graves' ophthalmopathy. The chain couples TRBV7-9 to TRBJ1-3, and TRBD1 may be the D gene, going by 5 matching bases. The CDR3 is CASSLATAGNTIYF. The sequenced DNA: TGTGCCAGCAGCTTGGCGACAGCTGGAAACACCATATATTTT.